This entry concerns a single T cell receptor (beta chain). These data originate in a study of T-cell reconstitution after alpha-beta-depleted transplantation in children. Germline V gives CDR1 SEHNR, CDR2 FQNEAQ (reference sequence). Trimming stripped 2 bases from V and 1 base from J, with 10 bases between. CDR3 length: 15 amino acids. The TCRbeta library was prepared with unique molecular identifiers. One entry per CDR3 protein results from TCRdb running MiXCR on the PCR reads. The sample contains about 500,000 distinct CDR3 sequences, 30% to 35% of which appear only once. The chain employs TRBV7-9 and TRBJ2-3; no clear D. The receptor was isolated from a human donor who donated a stem cell graft to a child with aplastic anemia. Specimen: PBMCs from the stem cell graft donor, collected from the stem cell graft. The CDR3: CASSLRGARTDTQYF. The DNA for the CDR3 is TGTGCCAGCAGCTTAAGAGGAGCCCGCACAGATACGCAGTATTTT.